One and the same sample provided the 15 T cell receptor beta chains below, sequenced in a study of CD8+CD57+ T cells in acquired aplastic anemia. Patients chosen for sequencing had shown CD8+CD57+ cell expansion by flow cytometry. The study profiled TCR beta VDJ and CDR3 using genomic DNA as template. TCRdb itself ran the reads through MiXCR, one entry per CDR3 protein. This table has roughly 250,000 distinct CDR3 sequences, approximately 79% appearing once. Sequenced: sorted CD4+, CD8+, or CD8+CD57+ T cells (not recorded which) from PBMCs. Receptor source: a human donor with aplastic anemia.

A remark on this clonotype: Germline and junction disagree at one end, which may indicate a read error. V is TRBV7-2 and J is TRBJ1-2, with 7 bases fitting TRBD1. The CDR3 runs 15 residues. From germline, CDR1 is SGHTA and CDR2 FQGNSA. CDR3 protein: CASSLRGGANSGHTF. The CDR3 DNA follows: TGTGCCAGCAGCTTGAGAGGGGGCGCCAACTCTGGCCACACCTTC. The whole variable domain, filled in from reference TRBV7-2 and TRBJ1-2, reads GAGVSQSPSNKVTEKGKDVELRCDPISGHTALYWYRQSLGQGLEFLIYFQGNSAPDKSGLPSDRFSAERTGGSVSTLTIQRTQQEDSAVYLCASSLRGGANSGHTFGSGTRLTVV.

The chain joins TRBV2 to TRBJ2-1, with D perhaps matching TRBD2 (6 bases). The CDR3 covers 14 residues. Germline CDR1 SNHLY, CDR2 FYNNEI. V lost 8 bases and J 3 bases, leaving 14 bases between the germline ends. Written as DNA, the CDR3 is TGTGCCAGCGGAGGGACGTCGTTCTACAATGAGCAGTTCTTC. Its translation: CASGGTSFYNEQFF. Full variable domain (outside the CDR3, taken from reference TRBV2 and TRBJ2-1): EPEVTQTPSHQVTQMGQEVILRCVPISNHLYFYWYRQILGQKVEFLVSFYNNEISEKSEIFDDQFSVERPDGSNFTLKIRSTKLEDSAMYFCASGGTSFYNEQFFGPGTRLTVL.

The chain links TRBV7-9 to TRBJ2-3; D tentatively fits TRBD1 or TRBD2 (5 bases each). In germline, CDR1 is SEHNR, CDR2 FQNEAQ (reference sequence). The CDR3 has 15 amino acids. V gave up 5 bases and J gave up 15 bases, with 27 bases separating them. Here the CDR3 reads CASSAGTRGYDFGYF. The CDR3 DNA reads TGTGCCAGCAGCGCCGGCACACGGGGCTACGACTTCGGTTATTTT.

With respect to this clonotype: One end of the junction does not line up with germline, which may come from a read error. This chain connects TRBV7-2 to TRBJ2-7; D call uncertain. This CDR3 contains 13 residues. The germline V gene has CDR1 SGHTA and CDR2 FQGNSA. The CDR3 nucleotides read TGCAGCGTGACGCGGCACACACCCTACGAGCAGTACTTC. Translating it yields CSVTRHTPYEQYF.

The V and J genes are TRBV7-2 and TRBJ2-3; D may be TRBD1 or TRBD2 (6 bases each). V dropped 8 bases and J dropped 10 bases, with 25 bases sitting between them. CDR1 and CDR2 from the germline V gene are SGHTA and FQGNSA. The CDR3 runs 15 residues. CDR3 in amino acids: CASGDGGKSTQSQYF. CDR3 nucleotide sequence: TGTGCCAGCGGCGACGGGGGCAAGAGCACGCAGTCGCAGTATTTT.

As regards this clonotype: An end of the junction does not agree with germline; a read error may underlie this. V gene TRBV9 combines with J gene TRBJ2-5; D not certain. The CDR3 length is 16 residues. Germline CDR1 and CDR2: SGDLS and YYNGEE. This chain's CDR3 is CASSLPCYPLQDTQYF. The CDR3, as DNA: TGTGCCAGCAGTTTACCCTGCTACCCCCTACAAGACACCCAGTACTTC. The full variable domain, rest sourced from reference TRBV9 and TRBJ2-5, is DSGVTQTPKHLITATGQRVTLRCSPRSGDLSVYWYQQSLDQGLQFLIQYYNGEERAKGNILERFSAQQFPDLHSELNLSSLELGDSALYFCASSLPCYPLQDTQYFGPGTRLLVL.

A remark on this clonotype: A read error may produce the germline difference seen at one junction end. V gene TRBV12-5 combines with J gene TRBJ2-3; 11 bases line up with TRBD2. The CDR3 has 14 amino acids. Germline values: CDR1 LGHNT, CDR2 FRNRAP. The CDR3 DNA reads TGTGTTAGTGGCCTAGCGGGAGGTCCCGATACGCAGTATTTT. This gives the protein CVSGLAGGPDTQYF.

As to this clonotype: No conserved phenylalanine or tryptophan ends this CDR3, so it is likely a read error. It is unclear where the CDR3 begins or ends on the DNA, so no DNA is shown, and the CDR3 is as TCRdb lists it. The V and J genes are TRBV7-3 and TRBJ2-5; no DNA check was done on the table's D call, TRBD2. The CDR3 adds up to 12 amino acids, both ends counted. CDR1 SGHTA and CDR2 FQGTGA come from the germline V gene. The CDR3 sequence: CASSREANAVDH.

V and J are TRBV7-3 and TRBJ2-1, with D perhaps TRBD2 (7 bases). V dropped 2 bases and J dropped 11 bases, with 22 bases sitting between them. This CDR3 has 16 amino acids. Germline values: CDR1 SGHTA, CDR2 FQGTGA. The CDR3, as DNA: TGTGCCAGCAGCTTAGTCAGAGGGGGGGCGTGTGAGCAGCAGTTCTTC. Its translation is CASSLVRGGACEQQFF.

This chain joins TRBV2 and TRBJ2-7; D may correspond to TRBD1 or TRBD2 (5 bases each). The DNA matches TRBJ2-1 better at its end, which makes the J call doubtful. The CDR3 has 14 amino acids. Germline assignment: CDR1 SNHLY and CDR2 FYNNEI. The CDR3 DNA sequence: TGTGCCAGCGGGGACCGGGGCCTAGCCTCCCAGCAGTTCTTC. Residues: CASGDRGLASQQFF.

In regard to this clonotype: The junction does not match germline at one end; this may be a read error. V usage is TRBV7-8 and J usage is TRBJ2-6, with D uncertain. CDR3 length: 16 amino acids. Germline V gene sequence: CDR1 SGHVS, CDR2 FQNEAQ. The CDR3 coding sequence is TGCGCCAGCAGCTTAGGCCTTACCTACGGCTCCAACGTCCTGACTTTC. This translates into CASSLGLTYGSNVLTF.

A word on this clonotype: This likely comes from a read error, as the CDR3 has no conserved phenylalanine or tryptophan at its end. The DNA is omitted, as the CDR3 cannot be located on it reliably, and the CDR3 follows TCRdb's listing. The chain is built from TRBV7-6 and TRBJ2-3; the D call TRBD2 from the table was never checked on the DNA. The CDR3 spans 13 residues, counting both ends. Germline CDR1 reads SGHVS; CDR2 reads FNYEAQ. The CDR3 is CASSPVRRDASTY.

A note on this clonotype: No DNA is shown, since the ends of the CDR3 on it are uncertain; the CDR3 is the one TCRdb lists. The rearrangement links TRBV11-1 to TRBJ2-1; the table's D call, TRBD1, has no DNA check behind it. Germline CDR1 is SGHAT and CDR2 is FQDESV (reference sequence). Both ends counted, the CDR3 spans 20 residues. The CDR3: CASSFYICSVNGGGINEQFF.

V usage is TRBV19 and J usage is TRBJ1-6, with D unresolved. From germline, CDR1 is LNHDA and CDR2 SQIVND (reference sequence). V lost 5 bases, J lost 2 bases, and 13 bases lay in between. The length of the CDR3 is 16 residues. CDR3 sequence reads: CASSETPGAYNSPLHF. CDR3 coding DNA: TGTGCCAGTAGTGAGACCCCGGGTGCCTATAATTCACCCCTCCACTTT.

J is TRBJ2-1 and V is TRBV5-6; D remains ambiguous. V was pared by 4 bases and J by 6 bases, with 17 bases between. This CDR3 has 15 residues. Per the germline V gene, CDR1 is SGHDT and CDR2 is YYEEEE. CDR3 coding DNA: TGTGCCAGCAGCCCCGTTGACGGTCTCAGCAATGAGCAGTTCTTC. This sequence encodes CASSPVDGLSNEQFF.